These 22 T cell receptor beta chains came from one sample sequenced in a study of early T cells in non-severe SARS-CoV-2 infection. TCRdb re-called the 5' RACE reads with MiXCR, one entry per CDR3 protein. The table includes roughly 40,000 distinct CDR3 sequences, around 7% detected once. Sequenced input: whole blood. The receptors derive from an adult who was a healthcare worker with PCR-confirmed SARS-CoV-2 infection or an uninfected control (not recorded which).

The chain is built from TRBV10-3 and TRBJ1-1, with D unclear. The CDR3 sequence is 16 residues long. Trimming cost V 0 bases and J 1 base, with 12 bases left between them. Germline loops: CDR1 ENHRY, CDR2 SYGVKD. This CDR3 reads CAISESRGRQNTEAFF. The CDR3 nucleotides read TGTGCCATCAGTGAGTCCAGAGGGCGGCAGAACACTGAAGCTTTCTTT.

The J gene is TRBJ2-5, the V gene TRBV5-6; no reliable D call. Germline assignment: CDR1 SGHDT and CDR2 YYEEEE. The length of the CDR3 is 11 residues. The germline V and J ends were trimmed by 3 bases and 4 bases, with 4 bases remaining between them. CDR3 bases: TGTGCCAGCAGCTCCACAGAGACCCAGTACTTC. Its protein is CASSSTETQYF.

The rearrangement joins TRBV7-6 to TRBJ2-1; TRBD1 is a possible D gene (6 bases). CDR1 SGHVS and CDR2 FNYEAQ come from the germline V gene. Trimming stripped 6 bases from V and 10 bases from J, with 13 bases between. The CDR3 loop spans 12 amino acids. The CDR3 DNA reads TGTGCCAGCAGTCAGGGGCGGAGGGAGCAGTTCTTC. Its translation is CASSQGRREQFF.

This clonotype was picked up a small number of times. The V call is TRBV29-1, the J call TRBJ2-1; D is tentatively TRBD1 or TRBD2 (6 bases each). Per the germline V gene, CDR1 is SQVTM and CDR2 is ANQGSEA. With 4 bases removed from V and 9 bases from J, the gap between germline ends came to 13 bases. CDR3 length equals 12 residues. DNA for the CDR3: TGCAGCGTTGGGGGGGACACTCCTGAGCAGTTCTTC. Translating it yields CSVGGDTPEQFF.

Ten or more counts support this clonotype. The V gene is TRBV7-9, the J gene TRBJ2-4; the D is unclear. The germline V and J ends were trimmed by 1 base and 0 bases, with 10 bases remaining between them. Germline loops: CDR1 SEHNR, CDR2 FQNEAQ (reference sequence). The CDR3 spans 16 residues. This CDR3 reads CASSLEGGIAKNIQYF. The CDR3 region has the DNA TGTGCCAGCAGCTTAGAAGGTGGAATAGCCAAAAACATTCAGTACTTC.

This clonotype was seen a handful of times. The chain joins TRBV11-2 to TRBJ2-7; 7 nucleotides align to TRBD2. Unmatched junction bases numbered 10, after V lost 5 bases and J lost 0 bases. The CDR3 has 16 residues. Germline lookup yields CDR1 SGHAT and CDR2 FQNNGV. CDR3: CASSPFGGGISYEQYF. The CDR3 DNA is TGTGCCAGCAGCCCCTTTGGGGGGGGGATCTCCTACGAGCAGTACTTC.

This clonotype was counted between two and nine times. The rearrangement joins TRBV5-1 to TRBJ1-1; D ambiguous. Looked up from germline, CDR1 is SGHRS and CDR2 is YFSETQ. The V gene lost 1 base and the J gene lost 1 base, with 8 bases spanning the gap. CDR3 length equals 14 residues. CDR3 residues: CASSLWAQNTEAFF. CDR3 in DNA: TGCGCCAGCAGCTTGTGGGCGCAGAACACTGAAGCTTTCTTT.

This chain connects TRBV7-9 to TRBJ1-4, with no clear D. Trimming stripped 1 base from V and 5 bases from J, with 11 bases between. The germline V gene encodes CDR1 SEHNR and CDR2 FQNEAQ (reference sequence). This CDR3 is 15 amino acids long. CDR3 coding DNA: TGTGCCAGCAGCTTAGTGGGCGGACCCAATGAAAAACTGTTTTTT. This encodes CASSLVGGPNEKLFF.

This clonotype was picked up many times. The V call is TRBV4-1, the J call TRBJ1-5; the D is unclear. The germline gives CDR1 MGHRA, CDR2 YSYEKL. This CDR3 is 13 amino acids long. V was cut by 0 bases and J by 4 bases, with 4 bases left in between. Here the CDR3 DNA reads TGCGCCAGCAGCCAAGAACGGAATCAGCCCCAGCATTTT. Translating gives CASSQERNQPQHF.

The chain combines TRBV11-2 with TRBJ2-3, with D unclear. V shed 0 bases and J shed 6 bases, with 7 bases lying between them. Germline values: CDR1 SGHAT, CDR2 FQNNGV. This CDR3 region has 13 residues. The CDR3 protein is CASSLDLLDTQYF. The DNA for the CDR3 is TGTGCCAGCAGCTTAGATCTCCTCGATACGCAGTATTTT.

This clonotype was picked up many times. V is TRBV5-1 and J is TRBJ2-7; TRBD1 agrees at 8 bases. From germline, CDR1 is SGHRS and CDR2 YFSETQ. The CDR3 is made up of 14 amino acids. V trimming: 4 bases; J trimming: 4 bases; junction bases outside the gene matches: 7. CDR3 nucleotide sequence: TGCGCCAGCAGCGTGACAGGGGTGGGTTACGAGCAGTACTTC. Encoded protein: CASSVTGVGYEQYF.

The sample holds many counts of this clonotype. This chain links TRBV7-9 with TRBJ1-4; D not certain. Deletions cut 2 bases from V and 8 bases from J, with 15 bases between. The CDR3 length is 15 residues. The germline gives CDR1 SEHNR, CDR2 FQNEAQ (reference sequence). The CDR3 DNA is TGTGCCAGCAGCTTATCGAGGCGAGCACAGGAAAAACTGTTTTTT. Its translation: CASSLSRRAQEKLFF. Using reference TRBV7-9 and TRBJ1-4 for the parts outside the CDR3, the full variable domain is DTGVSQNPRHKITKRGQNVTFRCDPISEHNRLYWYRQTLGQGPEFLTYFQNEAQLEKSRLLSDRFSAERPKGSFSTLEIQRTEQGDSAMYLCASSLSRRAQEKLFFGSGTQLSVL.

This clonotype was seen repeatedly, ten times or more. The CDR3 coding sequence is TGCGCCAGCAGCGCGGGAGGAGAAAAACTGTTTTTT. This translates into CASSAGGEKLFF. The chain joins TRBV5-1 to TRBJ1-4, with D hard to call. Germline CDR1 SGHRS, CDR2 YFSETQ. The CDR3 is 12 residues long. V was cut by 4 bases and J by 8 bases, with 9 bases left in between.

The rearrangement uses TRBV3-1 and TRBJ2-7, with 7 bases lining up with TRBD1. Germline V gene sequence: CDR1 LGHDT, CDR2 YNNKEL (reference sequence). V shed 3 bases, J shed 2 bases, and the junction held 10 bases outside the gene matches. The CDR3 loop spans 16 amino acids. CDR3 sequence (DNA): TGTGCCAGCAGCCATAATCCGTACAGGGGCGCCTACGAGCAGTACTTC. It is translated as CASSHNPYRGAYEQYF.

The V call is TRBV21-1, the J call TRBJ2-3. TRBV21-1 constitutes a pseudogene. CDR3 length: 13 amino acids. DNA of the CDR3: TGTGCCAGCAGCAAAAGCGTGCGGGATACGCAGTATTTT. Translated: CASSKSVRDTQYF.

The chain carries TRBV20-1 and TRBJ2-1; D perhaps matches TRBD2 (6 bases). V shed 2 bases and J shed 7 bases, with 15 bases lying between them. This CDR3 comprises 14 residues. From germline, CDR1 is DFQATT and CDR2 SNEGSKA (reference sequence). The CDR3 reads CSARRDSQANEQFF. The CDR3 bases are TGCAGTGCTAGAAGGGACTCTCAAGCTAATGAGCAGTTCTTC.

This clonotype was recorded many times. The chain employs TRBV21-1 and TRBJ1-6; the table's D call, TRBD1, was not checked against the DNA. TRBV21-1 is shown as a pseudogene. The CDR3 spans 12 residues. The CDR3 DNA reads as TGTGCCAGTTACCAGGGGACGCCACCCCTCCACTTT. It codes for CASYQGTPPLHF.

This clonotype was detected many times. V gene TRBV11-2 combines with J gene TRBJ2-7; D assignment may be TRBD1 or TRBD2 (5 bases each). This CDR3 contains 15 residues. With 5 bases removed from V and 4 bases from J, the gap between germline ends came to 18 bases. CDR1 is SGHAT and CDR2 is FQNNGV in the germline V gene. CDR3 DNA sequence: TGTGCCAGCAGCCCCGATTCCGGGACGAGTTACGAGCAGTACTTC. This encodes CASSPDSGTSYEQYF.

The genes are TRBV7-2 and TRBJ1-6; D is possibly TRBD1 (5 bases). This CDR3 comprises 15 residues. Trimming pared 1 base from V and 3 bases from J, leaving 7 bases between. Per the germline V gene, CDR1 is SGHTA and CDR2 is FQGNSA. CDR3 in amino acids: CASSLDRSYNSPLHF. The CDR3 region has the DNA TGTGCCAGCAGCTTAGACAGGAGCTATAATTCACCCCTCCACTTT.

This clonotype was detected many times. This CDR3 is CASSLTVDQPQHF. In DNA form, the CDR3 reads TGTGCCAGCAGCTTAACAGTGGATCAGCCCCAGCATTTT. The gene calls are TRBV11-2 and TRBJ1-5; D remains ambiguous. Germline CDR1 SGHAT, CDR2 FQNNGV. The CDR3 loop spans 13 amino acids. V was cut by 2 bases and J by 5 bases, with 7 bases left in between.

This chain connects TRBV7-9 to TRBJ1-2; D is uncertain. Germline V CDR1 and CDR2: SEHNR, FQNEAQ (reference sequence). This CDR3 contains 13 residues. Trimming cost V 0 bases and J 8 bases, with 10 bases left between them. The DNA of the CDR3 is TGTGCCAGCAGCTTAGCTTCGAGACAAGGCTACACCTTC. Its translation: CASSLASRQGYTF.

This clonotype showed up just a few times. CDR3 sequence reads: CASSVGVRGQETQYF. The DNA of the CDR3 is TGTGCCAGCAGCGTAGGGGTCCGCGGCCAAGAGACCCAGTACTTC. This sequence joins TRBV9 and TRBJ2-5; the D is unclear. Germline-derived CDR1 and CDR2 are SGDLS and YYNGEE. Trimming took 0 bases from V and 1 from J, leaving 10 bases between them. The CDR3 length is 15 residues.